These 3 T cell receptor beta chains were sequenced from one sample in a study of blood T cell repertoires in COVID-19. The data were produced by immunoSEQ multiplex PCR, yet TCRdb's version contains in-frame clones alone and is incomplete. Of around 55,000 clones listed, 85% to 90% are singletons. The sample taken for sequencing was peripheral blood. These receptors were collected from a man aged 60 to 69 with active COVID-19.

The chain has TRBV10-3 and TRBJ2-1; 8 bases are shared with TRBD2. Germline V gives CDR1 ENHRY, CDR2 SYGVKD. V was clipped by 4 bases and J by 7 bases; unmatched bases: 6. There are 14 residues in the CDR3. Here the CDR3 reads CAISGTTSDNEQFF. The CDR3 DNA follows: TGTGCCATCAGTGGGACGACTAGCGATAATGAGCAGTTCTTC.

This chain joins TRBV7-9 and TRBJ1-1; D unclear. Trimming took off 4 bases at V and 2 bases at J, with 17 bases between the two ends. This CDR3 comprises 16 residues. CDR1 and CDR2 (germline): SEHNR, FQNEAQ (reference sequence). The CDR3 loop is CASSSDRGESNTEAFF. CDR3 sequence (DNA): TGTGCCAGCAGCTCGGACCGCGGGGAGTCAAACACTGAAGCTTTCTTT.

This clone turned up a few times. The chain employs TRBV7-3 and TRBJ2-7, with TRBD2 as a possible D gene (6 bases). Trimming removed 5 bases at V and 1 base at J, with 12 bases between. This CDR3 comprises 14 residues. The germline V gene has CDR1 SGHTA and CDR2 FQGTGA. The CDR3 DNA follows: TGTGCCAGCAGCCCGACCGGGACTTCCTACGAGCAGTACTTC. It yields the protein CASSPTGTSYEQYF.